Listed here are 2 T cell receptor beta chains from one sample, sequenced in a study of cytomegalovirus exposure and HLA in healthy donors. PCR involved 60 Vbeta and 13 Jbeta primers. The data were produced by immunoSEQ multiplex PCR, yet TCRdb's version contains in-frame clones alone and is incomplete. The data show approximately 130,000 clones, about four fifths seen once. Material: PBMCs. These receptors all stem from a man younger than 45 in good health and CMV-seronegative.

The chain couples TRBV28 to TRBJ1-2; tentatively, D is TRBD1 (5 bases). The CDR3 runs to 17 residues. From germline, CDR1 is MDHEN and CDR2 SYDVKM. The ends were cut back, 7 bases at V and 4 bases at J, with 25 bases in the middle. CDR3 loop: CASIGGAGGASLYGYTF. DNA of the CDR3: TGTGCCAGCATTGGAGGGGCCGGAGGAGCTAGTCTCTATGGCTACACCTTC.

This clone showed up just a few times. The chain joins TRBV2 to TRBJ2-7, with TRBD2 matching over 10 bases. CDR3 size: 17 residues. In germline, CDR1 is SNHLY, CDR2 FYNNEI. The V gene end was trimmed by 2 bases and the J gene end by 2 bases; junction bases not matched to a gene: 9. The CDR3 is CASSESAGGKHPYEQYF. The DNA of the CDR3 is TGTGCCAGCAGTGAATCAGCGGGGGGGAAACACCCCTACGAGCAGTACTTC. Complete variable domain (other parts from reference TRBV2 and TRBJ2-7): EPEVTQTPSHQVTQMGQEVILRCVPISNHLYFYWYRQILGQKVEFLVSFYNNEISEKSEIFDDQFSVERPDGSNFTLKIRSTKLEDSAMYFCASSESAGGKHPYEQYFGPGTRLTVT.